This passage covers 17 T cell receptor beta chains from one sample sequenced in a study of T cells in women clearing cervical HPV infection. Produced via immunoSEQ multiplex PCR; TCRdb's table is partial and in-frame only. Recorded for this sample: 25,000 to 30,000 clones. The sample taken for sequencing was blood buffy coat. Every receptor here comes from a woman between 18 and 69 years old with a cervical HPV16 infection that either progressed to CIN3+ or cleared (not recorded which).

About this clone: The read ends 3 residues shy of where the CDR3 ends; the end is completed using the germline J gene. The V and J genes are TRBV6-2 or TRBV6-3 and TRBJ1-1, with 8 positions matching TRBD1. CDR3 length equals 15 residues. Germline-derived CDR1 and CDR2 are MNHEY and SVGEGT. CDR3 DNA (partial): TGTGCCAGCAGTTACTCGAGGGACAGGAAGACCGAA. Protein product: CASSYSRDRKTE. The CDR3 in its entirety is CASSYSRDRKTEAFF.

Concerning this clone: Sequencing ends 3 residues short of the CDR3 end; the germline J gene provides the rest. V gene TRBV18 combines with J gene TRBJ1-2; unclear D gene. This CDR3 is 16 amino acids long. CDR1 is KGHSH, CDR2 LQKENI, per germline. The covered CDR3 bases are TGTGCCAGCTCACCACGTAGCGGGATTGGGTACAATGAC. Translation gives CASSPRSGIGYND. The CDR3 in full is CASSPRSGIGYNDYTF.

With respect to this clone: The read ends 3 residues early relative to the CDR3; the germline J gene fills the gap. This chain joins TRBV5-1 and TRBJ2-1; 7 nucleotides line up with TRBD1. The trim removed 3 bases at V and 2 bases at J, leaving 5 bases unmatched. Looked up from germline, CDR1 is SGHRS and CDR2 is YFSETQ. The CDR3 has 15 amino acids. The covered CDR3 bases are TGCGCCAGCAGCTCTATGACAGGGACCTACAATGAG. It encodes CASSSMTGTYNE. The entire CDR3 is CASSSMTGTYNEQFF.

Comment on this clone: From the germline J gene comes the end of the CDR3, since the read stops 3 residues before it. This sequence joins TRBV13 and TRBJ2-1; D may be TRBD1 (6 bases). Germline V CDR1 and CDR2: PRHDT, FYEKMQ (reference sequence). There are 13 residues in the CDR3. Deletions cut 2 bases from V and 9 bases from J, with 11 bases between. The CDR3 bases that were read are TGTGCCAGCAGCTTAACAGGGTATGGTGAG. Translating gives CASSLTGYGE. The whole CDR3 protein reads CASSLTGYGEQFF.

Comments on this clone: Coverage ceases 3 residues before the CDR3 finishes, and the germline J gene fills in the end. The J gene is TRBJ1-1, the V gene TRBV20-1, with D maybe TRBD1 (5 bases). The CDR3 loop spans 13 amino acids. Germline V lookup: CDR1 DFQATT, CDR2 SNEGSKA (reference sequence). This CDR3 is CSATGTQREEAFF. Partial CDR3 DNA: TGCAGTGCTACAGGGACTCAAAGGGAGGAA.

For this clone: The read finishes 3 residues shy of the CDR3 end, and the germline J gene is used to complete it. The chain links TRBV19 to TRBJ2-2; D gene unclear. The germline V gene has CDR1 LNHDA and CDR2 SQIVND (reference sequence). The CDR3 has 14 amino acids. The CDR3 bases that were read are TGTGCCAGTAGTGGGTACAGTTATAATTCACCG. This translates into CASSGYSYNSP. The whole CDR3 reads CASSGYSYNSPLFF.

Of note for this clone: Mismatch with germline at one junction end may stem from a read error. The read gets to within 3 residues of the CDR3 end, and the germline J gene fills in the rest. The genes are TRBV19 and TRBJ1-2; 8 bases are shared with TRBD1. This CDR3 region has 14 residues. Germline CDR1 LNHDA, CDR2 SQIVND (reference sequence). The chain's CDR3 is CATSLGAGGYDYTF. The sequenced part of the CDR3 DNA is TGTGCCACCTCCCTGGGGGCAGGGGGCTATGAC.

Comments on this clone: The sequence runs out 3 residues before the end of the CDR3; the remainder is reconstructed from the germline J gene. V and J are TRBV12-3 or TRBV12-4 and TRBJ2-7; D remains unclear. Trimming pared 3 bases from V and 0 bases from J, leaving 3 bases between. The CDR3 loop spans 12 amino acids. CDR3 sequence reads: CASSFNSYEQYF. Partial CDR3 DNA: TGTGCCAGCAGTTTCAACTCCTACGAG.

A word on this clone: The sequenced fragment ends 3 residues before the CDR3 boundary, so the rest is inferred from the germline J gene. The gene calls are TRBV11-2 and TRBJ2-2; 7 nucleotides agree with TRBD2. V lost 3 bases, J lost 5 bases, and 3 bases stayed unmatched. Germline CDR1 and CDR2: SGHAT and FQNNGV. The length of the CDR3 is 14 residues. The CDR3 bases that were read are TGTGCCAGCAGCTTTGGGGGGGGGACCGGGGAG. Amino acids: CASSFGGGTGE. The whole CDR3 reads CASSFGGGTGELFF.

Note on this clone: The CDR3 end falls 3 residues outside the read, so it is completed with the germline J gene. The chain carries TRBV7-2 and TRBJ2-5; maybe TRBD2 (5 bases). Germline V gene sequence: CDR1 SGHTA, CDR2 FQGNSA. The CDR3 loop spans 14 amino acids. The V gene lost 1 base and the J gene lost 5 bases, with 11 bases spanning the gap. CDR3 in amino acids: CASSLVAGVETQYF. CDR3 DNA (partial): TGTGCCAGCAGCTTAGTTGCGGGCGTCGAGACC.

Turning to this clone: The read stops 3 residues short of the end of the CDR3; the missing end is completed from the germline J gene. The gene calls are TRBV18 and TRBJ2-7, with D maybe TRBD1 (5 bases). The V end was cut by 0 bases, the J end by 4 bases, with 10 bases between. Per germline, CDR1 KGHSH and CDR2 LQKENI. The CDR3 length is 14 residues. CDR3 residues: CASSPPSQGYEQYF. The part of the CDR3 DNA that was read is TGTGCCAGCTCACCACCTTCTCAGGGTTACGAG. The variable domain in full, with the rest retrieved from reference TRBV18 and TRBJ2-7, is NAGVMQNPRHLVRRRGQEARLRCSPMKGHSHVYWYRQLPEEGLKFMVYLQKENIIDESGMPKERFSAEFPKEGPSILRIQQVVRGDSAAYFCASSPPSQGYEQYFGPGTRLTVT.

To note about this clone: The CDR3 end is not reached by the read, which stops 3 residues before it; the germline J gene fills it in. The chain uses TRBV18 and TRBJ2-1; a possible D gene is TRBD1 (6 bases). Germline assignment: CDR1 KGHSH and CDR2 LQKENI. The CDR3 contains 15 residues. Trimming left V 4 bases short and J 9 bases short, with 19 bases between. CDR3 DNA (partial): TGTGCCAGCTCACGACAGGCTAAGGGGTCGATTGAG. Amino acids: CASSRQAKGSIE. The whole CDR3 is CASSRQAKGSIEQFF.

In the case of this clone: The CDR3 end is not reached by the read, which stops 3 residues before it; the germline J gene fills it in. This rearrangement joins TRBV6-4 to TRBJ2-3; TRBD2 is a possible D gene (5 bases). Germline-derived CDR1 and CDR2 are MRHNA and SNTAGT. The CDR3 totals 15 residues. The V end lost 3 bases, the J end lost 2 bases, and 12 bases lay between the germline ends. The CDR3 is CASSEAAGHTDTQYF. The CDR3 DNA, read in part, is TGTGCCAGCAGTGAGGCGGCGGGTCACACAGATACG.

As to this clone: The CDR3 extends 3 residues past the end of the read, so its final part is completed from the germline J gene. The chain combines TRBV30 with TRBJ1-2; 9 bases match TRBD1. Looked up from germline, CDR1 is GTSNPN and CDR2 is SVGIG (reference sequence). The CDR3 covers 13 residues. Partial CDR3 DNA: TGTGCCTGGAGTGTACGGACAGGGGAGGGC. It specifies CAWSVRTGEG. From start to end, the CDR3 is CAWSVRTGEGYTF.

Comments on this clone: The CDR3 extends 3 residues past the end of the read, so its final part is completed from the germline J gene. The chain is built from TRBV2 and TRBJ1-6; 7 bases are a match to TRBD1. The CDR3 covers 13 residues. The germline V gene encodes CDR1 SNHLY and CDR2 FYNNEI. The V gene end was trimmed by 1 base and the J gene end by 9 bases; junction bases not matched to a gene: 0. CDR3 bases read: TGTGCCAGCAGTGAAGGACAGGGTTCACCC. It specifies CASSEGQGSP. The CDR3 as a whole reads CASSEGQGSPLHF. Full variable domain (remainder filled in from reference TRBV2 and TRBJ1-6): EPEVTQTPSHQVTQMGQEVILRCVPISNHLYFYWYRQILGQKVEFLVSFYNNEISEKSEIFDDQFSVERPDGSNFTLKIRSTKLEDSAMYFCASSEGQGSPLHFGNGTRLTVT.

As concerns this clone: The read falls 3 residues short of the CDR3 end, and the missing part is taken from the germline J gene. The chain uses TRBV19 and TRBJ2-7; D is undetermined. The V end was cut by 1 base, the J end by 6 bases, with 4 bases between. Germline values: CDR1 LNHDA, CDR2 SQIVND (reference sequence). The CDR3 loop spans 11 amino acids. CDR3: CASSIAGEQYF. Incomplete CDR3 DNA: TGTGCCAGTAGTATAGCGGGCGAG.

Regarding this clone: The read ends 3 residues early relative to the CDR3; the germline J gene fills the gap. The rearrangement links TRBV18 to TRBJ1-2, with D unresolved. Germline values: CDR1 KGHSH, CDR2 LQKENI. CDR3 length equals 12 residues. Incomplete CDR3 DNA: TGTGCCAGCTCACCCCTAGGCAATGAC. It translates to CASSPLGND. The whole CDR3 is CASSPLGNDYTF.